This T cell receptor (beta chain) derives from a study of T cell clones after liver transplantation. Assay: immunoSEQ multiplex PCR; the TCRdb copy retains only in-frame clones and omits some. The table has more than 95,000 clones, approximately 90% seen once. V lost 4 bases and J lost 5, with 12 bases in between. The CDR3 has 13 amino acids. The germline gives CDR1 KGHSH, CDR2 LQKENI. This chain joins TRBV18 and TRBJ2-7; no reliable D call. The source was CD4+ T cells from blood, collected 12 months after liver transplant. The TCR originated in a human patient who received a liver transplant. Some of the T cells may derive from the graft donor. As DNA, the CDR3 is TGTGCCAGCTCACTTAACGCTGGGAACGAGCAGTACTTC. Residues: CASSLNAGNEQYF.